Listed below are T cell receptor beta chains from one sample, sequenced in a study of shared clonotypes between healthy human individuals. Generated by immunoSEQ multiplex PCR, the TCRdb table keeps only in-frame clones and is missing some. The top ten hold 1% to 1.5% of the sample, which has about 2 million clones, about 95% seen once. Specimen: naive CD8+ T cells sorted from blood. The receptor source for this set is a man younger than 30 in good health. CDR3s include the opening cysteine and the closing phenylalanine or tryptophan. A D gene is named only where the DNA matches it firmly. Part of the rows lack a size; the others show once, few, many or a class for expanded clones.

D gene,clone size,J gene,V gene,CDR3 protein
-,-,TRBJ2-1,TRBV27,CASSPGVLTSYNEQFF
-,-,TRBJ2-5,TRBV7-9,CASSLAGQAALQYF
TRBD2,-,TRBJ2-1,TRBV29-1,CSGGLDTEQFF
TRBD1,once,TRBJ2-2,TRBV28,CASSLPQGQGLTGELFF
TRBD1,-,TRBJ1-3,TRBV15,CATSPPRGQGSSGNTIYF
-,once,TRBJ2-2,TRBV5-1,CASSPPGHQSTGELFF
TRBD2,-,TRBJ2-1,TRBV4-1,CASSQGARLAGDNEQFF
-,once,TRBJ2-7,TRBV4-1,CASSQALPYEQYF
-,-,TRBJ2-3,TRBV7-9,CASSSEVGANTQYF
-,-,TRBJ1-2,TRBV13,CASSARTAYYTF
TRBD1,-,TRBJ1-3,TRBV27,CASSDRGPGNTIYF
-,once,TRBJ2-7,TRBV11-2,CASSLDPGIEQYF
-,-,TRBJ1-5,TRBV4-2,CASSQLGEGNQPQHF
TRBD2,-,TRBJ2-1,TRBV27,CASSLWPSGSSLYNEQFF
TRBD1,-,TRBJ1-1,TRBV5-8,CASSLRQGVGTEAFF
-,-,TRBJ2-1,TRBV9,CASSVASGAHEQFF
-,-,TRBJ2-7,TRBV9,CASSVDPTQYEQYF
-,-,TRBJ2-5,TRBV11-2,CASSLQGQETQYF
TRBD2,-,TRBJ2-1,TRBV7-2,CASSLDAGGPGEQFF
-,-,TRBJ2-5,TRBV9,CASSVGGQETQYF
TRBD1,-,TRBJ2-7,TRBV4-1,CASSPGQGSSYEQYF
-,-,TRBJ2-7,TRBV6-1,CASSESAIVEGSYEQYF
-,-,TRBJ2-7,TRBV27,CASSLKAGAEDSYEQYF
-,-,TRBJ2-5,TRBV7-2,CASSPAGARETQYF
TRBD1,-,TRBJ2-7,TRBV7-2,CASSSQGAPYEQYF
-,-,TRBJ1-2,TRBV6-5,CASSYGFTGSTYGYTF
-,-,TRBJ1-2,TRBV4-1,CASSPGQTYGYTF
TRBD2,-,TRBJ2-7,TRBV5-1,CASSFLAGGGEQYF
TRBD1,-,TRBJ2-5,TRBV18,CASSPNTLTGWIETQYF
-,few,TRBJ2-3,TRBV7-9,CASSPPSTDTQYF